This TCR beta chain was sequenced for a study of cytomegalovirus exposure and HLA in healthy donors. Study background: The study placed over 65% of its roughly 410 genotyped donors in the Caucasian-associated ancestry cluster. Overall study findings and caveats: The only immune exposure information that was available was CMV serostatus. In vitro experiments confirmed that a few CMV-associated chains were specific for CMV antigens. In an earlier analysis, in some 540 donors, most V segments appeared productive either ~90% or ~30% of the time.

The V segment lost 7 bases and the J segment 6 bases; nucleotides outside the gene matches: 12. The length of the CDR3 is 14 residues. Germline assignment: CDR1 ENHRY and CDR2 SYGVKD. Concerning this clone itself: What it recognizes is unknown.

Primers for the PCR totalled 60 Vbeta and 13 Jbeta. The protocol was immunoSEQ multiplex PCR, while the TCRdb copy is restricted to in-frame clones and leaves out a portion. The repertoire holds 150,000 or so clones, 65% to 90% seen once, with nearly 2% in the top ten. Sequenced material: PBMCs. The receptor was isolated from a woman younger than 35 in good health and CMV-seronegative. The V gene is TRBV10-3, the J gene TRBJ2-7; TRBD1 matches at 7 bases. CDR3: CAITRAGGSSEQYF. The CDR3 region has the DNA TGTGCCATCACGCGCGCAGGGGGATCCAGCGAGCAGTACTTC.